Shown below are 20 T cell receptor beta chains from a single sample sequenced in a study of shared clonotypes between healthy human individuals. Profiling relied on immunoSEQ multiplex PCR, and the TCRdb table lists in-frame clones only, not all of them. The sample shows 950,000 to 1,100,000 clones, about 74% of them seen only once. Sequenced material: memory CD4+ T cells sorted from blood. The subset is: CD45RA-negative fraction. The origin of the receptors is a man in his late teens or twenties in good health.

V is TRBV7-2 and J is TRBJ2-7; 8 bases are shared with TRBD1. The germline V gene has CDR1 SGHTA and CDR2 FQGNSA. The length of the CDR3 is 17 residues. V lost 0 bases, J lost 0 bases, and 7 bases stayed unmatched. Here the CDR3 reads CASSLARDRRSSYEQYF. For the CDR3, the DNA is TGTGCCAGCAGCTTAGCCAGGGACAGGAGGAGCTCCTACGAGCAGTACTTC.

The J gene is TRBJ2-7, the V gene TRBV7-2; TRBD2 matches at 14 bases. With V trimmed by 5 bases and J by 4 bases, 4 bases remained unmatched. The CDR3 sequence is 15 residues long. Germline-derived CDR1 and CDR2 are SGHTA and FQGNSA. This CDR3 reads CASSPRLAGGYEQYF. CDR3 nucleotide sequence: TGTGCCAGCAGCCCGAGACTAGCGGGAGGGTACGAGCAGTACTTC. The whole variable domain, filled in from reference TRBV7-2 and TRBJ2-7, reads GAGVSQSPSNKVTEKGKDVELRCDPISGHTALYWYRQSLGQGLEFLIYFQGNSAPDKSGLPSDRFSAERTGGSVSTLTIQRTQQEDSAVYLCASSPRLAGGYEQYFGPGTRLTVT.

This sequence joins TRBV19 and TRBJ2-5; tentatively, D is TRBD1 (5 bases). Germline V CDR1 and CDR2: LNHDA, SQIVND (reference sequence). V was trimmed by 6 bases and J by 3 bases, leaving 17 bases between them. The CDR3 consists of 15 residues. The CDR3 loop reads CASSYPRTWEETQYF. CDR3 nucleotide sequence: TGTGCCAGTAGCTATCCCCGGACATGGGAAGAGACCCAGTACTTC.

This chain links TRBV11-2 with TRBJ2-5, with D hard to call. Trimming removed 1 base at V and 9 bases at J, with 15 bases between. CDR1 and CDR2 from the germline V gene are SGHAT and FQNNGV. The CDR3 is made up of 14 amino acids. CDR3 nucleotide sequence: TGTGCCAGCAGCTTAGTTAGGGATCCTGGGGCCCAGTACTTC. This encodes CASSLVRDPGAQYF.

This clone was seen just once. The chain recombines TRBV5-1 with TRBJ2-2, with D perhaps matching TRBD2 (5 bases). This CDR3 region has 15 residues. CDR1 is SGHRS and CDR2 is YFSETQ in the germline V gene. V lost 4 bases and J 5 bases, leaving 15 bases between the germline ends. The CDR3 sequence is CASSPAPGGTGELFF. DNA for the CDR3: TGCGCCAGCAGCCCCGCGCCAGGCGGGACCGGGGAGCTGTTTTTT.

This clone was counted only a few times. The chain carries TRBV7-8 and TRBJ2-5, with 13 nucleotides matching TRBD2. CDR1 is SGHVS and CDR2 is FQNEAQ in the germline V gene. This CDR3 has 19 amino acids. J was trimmed by 5 bases and V by 1 base; bases with no gene match: 13. This chain's CDR3 is CASSLGELAGGPSKETQYF. The CDR3 nucleotides are TGTGCCAGCAGCTTAGGGGAACTAGCGGGGGGGCCGTCGAAGGAGACCCAGTACTTC.

This sequence joins TRBV5-6 and TRBJ2-7, with TRBD2 identical over 9 bases. This CDR3 spans 15 amino acids. J was trimmed by 2 bases and V by 0 bases; bases with no gene match: 3. Germline V gives CDR1 SGHDT, CDR2 YYEEEE. CDR3 sequence (DNA): TGTGCCAGCAGCTTGGCGGCGGGAGGGCCCTACGAGCAGTACTTC. Residues: CASSLAAGGPYEQYF.

This clone was picked up a small number of times. The J gene is TRBJ1-1, the V gene TRBV30; 10 bases align to TRBD1. V shed 4 bases and J 0 bases; nucleotides not matched to a gene: 5. The CDR3 consists of 15 residues. CDR1 is GTSNPN and CDR2 is SVGIG in the germline V gene (reference sequence). The CDR3 region is CAWNRGQGMNTEAFF. In DNA, the CDR3 is TGTGCCTGGAACAGGGGACAGGGGATGAACACTGAAGCTTTCTTT.

The genes are TRBV7-2 and TRBJ2-3, with D uncertain. The CDR3 extends over 12 amino acids. V dropped 2 bases and J dropped 3 bases, with 3 bases sitting between them. Germline-derived CDR1 and CDR2 are SGHTA and FQGNSA. This chain's CDR3 is CASSLMTDTQYF. The DNA of the CDR3 is TGTGCCAGCAGCTTAATGACAGATACGCAGTATTTT.

The chain recombines TRBV12-5 with TRBJ1-4, with 8 bases fitting TRBD1. Germline-derived CDR1 and CDR2 are LGHNT and FRNRAP. This CDR3 has 13 amino acids. The V gene end was trimmed by 6 bases and the J gene end by 7 bases; junction bases not matched to a gene: 4. In nucleotides, the CDR3 is TGTGCTAGTGGCGGACAGGGAGGTGAAAAACTGTTTTTT. Translation: CASGGQGGEKLFF. Full variable domain (outside the CDR3, taken from reference TRBV12-5 and TRBJ1-4): DARVTQTPRHKVTEMGQEVTMRCQPILGHNTVFWYRQTMMQGLELLAYFRNRAPLDDSGMPKDRFSAEMPDATLATLKIQPSEPRDSAVYFCASGGQGGEKLFFGSGTQLSVL.

The chain combines TRBV9 with TRBJ2-2; the D gene could be TRBD1 or TRBD2 (6 bases each). This CDR3 spans 14 amino acids. CDR1 is SGDLS, CDR2 YYNGEE, per germline. The V end was cut by 6 bases, the J end by 5 bases, with 14 bases between. The CDR3 protein is CASNLGGFTGELFF. DNA for the CDR3: TGTGCCAGCAATTTGGGGGGCTTTACCGGGGAGCTGTTTTTT.

The chain joins TRBV29-1 to TRBJ2-3; D possibly corresponds to TRBD1 (6 bases). The germline V gene has CDR1 SQVTM and CDR2 ANQGSEA. CDR3 length equals 14 residues. Trimming took 7 bases from V and 1 from J, leaving 15 bases between them. This CDR3 is CSADAGAGTDTQYF. In DNA, the CDR3 is TGCAGCGCGGACGCAGGGGCGGGCACAGATACGCAGTATTTT.

This clone was picked up a small number of times. V gene TRBV7-8 combines with J gene TRBJ1-6; no reliable D call. Germline CDR1 SGHVS, CDR2 FQNEAQ. The germline V and J ends were trimmed by 3 bases and 2 bases, with 14 bases remaining between them. There are 17 residues in the CDR3. The CDR3 DNA sequence: TGTGCCAGCAGCTTTTTGGGCCGGGGTGCCTATAATTCACCCCTCCACTTT. It is translated as CASSFLGRGAYNSPLHF.

The rearrangement joins TRBV6-5 to TRBJ2-1; possible D gene TRBD2, 6 bases. The CDR3 consists of 13 residues. Looked up from germline, CDR1 is MNHEY and CDR2 is SVGAGI. V shed 6 bases and J shed 0 bases, with 6 bases lying between them. CDR3 nucleotide sequence: TGTGCCAGCAGGACTAGCTCCTACAATGAGCAGTTCTTC. This codes for CASRTSSYNEQFF.

For this clone: The same CDR3 can be traced to other DNA sequences in this sample. The chain couples TRBV5-1 to TRBJ2-5; the D gene is possibly TRBD2 (5 bases). V was cut by 0 bases and J by 5 bases, with 11 bases left in between. The CDR3 has 14 amino acids. Germline CDR1 and CDR2: SGHRS and YFSETQ. In DNA form, the CDR3 reads TGCGCCAGCAGCTTGGACTCGAGAGGGGAGACCCAGTACTTC. Its protein is CASSLDSRGETQYF. Drawing the rest from reference TRBV5-1 and TRBJ2-5, the complete variable domain is KAGVTQTPRYLIKTRGQQVTLSCSPISGHRSVSWYQQTPGQGLQFLFEYFSETQRNKGNFPGRFSGRQFSNSRSEMNVSTLELGDSALYLCASSLDSRGETQYFGPGTRLLVL.

In this sample, this clone turned up once. The chain combines TRBV4-3 with TRBJ2-3; D is undetermined. CDR3 size: 17 residues. V lost 3 bases to trimming and J lost 2 bases, with 18 bases between them. Germline CDR1 is LGHNA and CDR2 is YSLEER. The CDR3, as DNA: TGCGCCAGCAGCCATACTCCACAGAGAAAGGTCACAGATACGCAGTATTTT. It encodes CASSHTPQRKVTDTQYF.

This sequence joins TRBV5-4 and TRBJ1-4; 9 positions agree with TRBD1. The CDR3 sequence is 14 residues long. Germline loops: CDR1 SGHNT, CDR2 YYREEE (reference sequence). With 4 bases clipped from V and 8 bases from J, the junction kept 6 bases outside the gene matches. DNA of the CDR3: TGTGCCAGCAGCGCGGGACAGGGTTTGGAAAAACTGTTTTTT. Translating it yields CASSAGQGLEKLFF.

This chain connects TRBV6-1 to TRBJ2-7; 9 nucleotides line up with TRBD1. Germline CDR1 MNHNS, CDR2 SASEGT. J was trimmed by 7 bases and V by 4 bases; bases with no gene match: 11. The CDR3 runs 15 residues. The CDR3 loop reads CASSAGQGSLGEQYF. The CDR3 nucleotides read TGTGCCAGCAGTGCCGGACAGGGGAGCCTGGGGGAGCAGTACTTC.

The count of this clone is one. One junction end does not reproduce the germline sequence, and a read error may be involved. The V and J genes are TRBV6-6 and TRBJ2-7; 7 positions agree with TRBD1. The CDR3 is 12 residues long. Looked up from germline, CDR1 is MNHNY and CDR2 is SVGAGI (reference sequence). CDR3 DNA: TGTGCCAGCAGCTCATTAGGGGGCGAGCGGTACTTC. It encodes CASSSLGGERYF.

The rearrangement links TRBV28 to TRBJ1-5, with a possible D match to TRBD1 (5 bases). Per the germline V gene, CDR1 is MDHEN and CDR2 is SYDVKM. Deletions cut 2 bases from V and 5 bases from J, with 7 bases between. This CDR3 spans 13 amino acids. CDR3 protein: CASSLKGHQPQHF. The DNA for the CDR3 is TGTGCCAGCAGTTTAAAGGGGCATCAGCCCCAGCATTTT.